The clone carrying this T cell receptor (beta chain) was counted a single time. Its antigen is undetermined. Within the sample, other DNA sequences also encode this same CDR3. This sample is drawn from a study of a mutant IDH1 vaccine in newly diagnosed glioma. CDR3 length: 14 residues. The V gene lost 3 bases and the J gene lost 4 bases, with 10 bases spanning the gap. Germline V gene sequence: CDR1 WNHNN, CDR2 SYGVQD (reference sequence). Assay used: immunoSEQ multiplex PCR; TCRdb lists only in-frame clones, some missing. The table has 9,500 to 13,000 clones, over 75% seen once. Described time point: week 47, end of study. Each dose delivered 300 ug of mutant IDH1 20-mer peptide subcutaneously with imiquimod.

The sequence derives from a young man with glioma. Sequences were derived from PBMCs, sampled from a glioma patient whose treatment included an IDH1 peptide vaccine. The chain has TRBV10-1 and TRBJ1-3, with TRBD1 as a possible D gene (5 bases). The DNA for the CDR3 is TGCGCCAGCAGTGAAGGTAGGGGCGGAAACACCATATATTTT. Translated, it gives CASSEGRGGNTIYF.